This paragraph covers one TCR beta chain sequence. Its antigen is not identified. The CDR3 runs to 17 residues. Between the trimmed V and J ends, which lost 5 bases and 0 bases, there was a span of 19 bases. Germline loops: CDR1 MNHNY, CDR2 SVGAGI (reference sequence). The cDNA 3' end received a ligated oligonucleotide with a UMI. First-round PCR used four to five cycles and beta primers RC1.1 and RC1.2 covering TRBC1 and TRBC2. MiXCR, applied by TCRdb to the UMI-ligation and nested PCR reads, yields one record per CDR3 protein. The sample holds 50,000 to 70,000 distinct CDR3 sequences, 9% to 15% seen once. Different KT2-to-PBMC ratios were created with a constant PBMC count. This specimen comes from a study of quantifying T cell responses using KT2 cells. Study-level background: TCR alpha and beta constant-region primers primed reverse transcription of RNA. Estimated efficiency of the T4 ligation step was above 9.5% under optimum conditions.

Whole-study findings and limits: At about one KT2 cell per 100,000 PBMC, KT2 sequences were still detected. KT2 sequence counts showed saturation when very many KT2 cells were spiked in.

The V gene is TRBV6-6, the J gene TRBJ1-1; tentatively, D is TRBD1 (5 bases). Input material: PBMCs spiked with cells of the T cell clone KT2. The TCR comes from a human donor. CDR3 sequence reads: CASSPSGVSPMNTEAFF. As DNA, the CDR3 is TGTGCCAGCAGTCCCTCGGGGGTGTCCCCTATGAACACTGAAGCTTTCTTT.